The clone carrying this T cell receptor (beta chain) has a handful of counts. RNA was isolated and reverse transcribed to cDNA, the sequencing template. Clones were sequenced by immunoSEQ multiplex PCR, and TCRdb holds only the in-frame ones, with some missing. Here the sample spans more than 150,000 clones, around 51% being singletons. The V gene lost 3 bases and the J gene lost 0 bases, with 14 bases spanning the gap. This CDR3 is built from 17 residues. Germline CDR1 is SGHVS and CDR2 is FNYEAQ. This sample was included in a study of CD8+ T cells in alopecia areata. Treatment noted: oral pan-JAK inhibitor, 5-10 mg twice daily.

J is TRBJ2-2 and V is TRBV7-6; tentatively, D is TRBD1 or TRBD2 (6 bases each). The source of this sequence is a human donor with alopecia areata. The material sequenced was CD8+ T cells sorted from blood, taken around week 54, from a patient treated with tofacitinib. CDR3 nucleotide sequence: TGTGCCAGCAGCTTTCCGCGGGACACCCCGAACACCGGGGAGCTGTTTTTT. Residues: CASSFPRDTPNTGELFF.